In its sample, the clone carrying this T cell receptor beta chain was seen a few times. Its specificity is unknown. Populations isolated by sorting all had purity greater than 95%. These data belong to a study of beta chain features in type 1 diabetes. Study overall: Patients shared similar age, gender and cell yields with healthy donors. Study outcomes and limitations: Naive, central memory and regulatory TCRB repertoires appeared more similar among patients than healthy donors. VDJ junctions in type 1 diabetes patients carried more deletions and fewer insertions.

Sequenced material consisted of expressed TCRB transcripts (all of the isolated RNA was reverse transcribed). Some clones are missing from TCRdb's copy, which holds only in-frame ones; the method was immunoSEQ multiplex PCR. The data contain around 500,000 clones, around 10% of them singletons. Trimming removed 5 bases from V and 1 base from J; junction bases left unmatched: 6. CDR3 length: 15 amino acids. Germline lookup yields CDR1 LNHDA and CDR2 SQIVND (reference sequence). J is TRBJ1-1 and V is TRBV19; 8 bases line up with TRBD1. Source material: naive CD4+ T cells from blood. The clonotype was recovered from a woman between 18 and 30 years old in good health. The CDR3 DNA is TGTGCCAGTAGTTCCCCGGACAGGGCGAACACTGAAGCTTTCTTT. Protein product: CASSSPDRANTEAFF.